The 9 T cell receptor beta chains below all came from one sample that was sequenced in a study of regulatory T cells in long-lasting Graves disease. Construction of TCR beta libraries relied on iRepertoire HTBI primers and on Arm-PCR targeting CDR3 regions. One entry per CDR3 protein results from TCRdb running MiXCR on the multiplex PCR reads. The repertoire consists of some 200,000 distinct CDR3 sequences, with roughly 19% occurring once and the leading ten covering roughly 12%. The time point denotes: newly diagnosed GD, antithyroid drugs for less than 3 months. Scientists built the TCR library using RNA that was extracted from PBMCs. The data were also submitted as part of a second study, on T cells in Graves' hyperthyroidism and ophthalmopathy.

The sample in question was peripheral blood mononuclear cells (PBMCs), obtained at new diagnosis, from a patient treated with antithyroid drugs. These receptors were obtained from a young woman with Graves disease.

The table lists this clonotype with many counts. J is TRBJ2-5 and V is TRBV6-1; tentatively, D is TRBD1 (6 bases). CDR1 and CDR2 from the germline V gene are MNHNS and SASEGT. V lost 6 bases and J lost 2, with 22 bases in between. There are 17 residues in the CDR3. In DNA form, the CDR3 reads TGTGCCAGCAGCCAAAGGGGGTGGACAGAAGCTCAAGAGACCCAGTACTTC. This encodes CASSQRGWTEAQETQYF.

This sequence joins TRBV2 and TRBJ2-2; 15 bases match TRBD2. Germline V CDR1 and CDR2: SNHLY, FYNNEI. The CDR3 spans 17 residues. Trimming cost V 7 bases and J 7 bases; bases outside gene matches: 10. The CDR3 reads CASKSGTSGRTYGELFF. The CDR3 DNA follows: TGTGCCAGCAAATCCGGGACTAGCGGGAGGACCTACGGGGAGCTGTTTTTT.

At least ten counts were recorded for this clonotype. In DNA form, the CDR3 reads TGTGCCAGCAGTTTATTAGGAGATACGCAGTATTTT. It translates to CASSLLGDTQYF. This chain joins TRBV27 and TRBJ2-3; D unclear. In germline, CDR1 is MNHEY, CDR2 SMNVEV (reference sequence). Trimming took off 1 base at V and 5 bases at J, with 4 bases between the two ends. CDR3 length: 12 residues.

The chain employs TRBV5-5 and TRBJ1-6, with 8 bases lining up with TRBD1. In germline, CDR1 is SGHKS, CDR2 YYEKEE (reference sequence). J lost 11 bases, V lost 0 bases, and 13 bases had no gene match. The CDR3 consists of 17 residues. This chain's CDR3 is CASSLEWPGTGVAPLHF. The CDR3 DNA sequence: TGTGCCAGCAGCTTGGAATGGCCCGGGACAGGCGTTGCACCCCTCCACTTT.

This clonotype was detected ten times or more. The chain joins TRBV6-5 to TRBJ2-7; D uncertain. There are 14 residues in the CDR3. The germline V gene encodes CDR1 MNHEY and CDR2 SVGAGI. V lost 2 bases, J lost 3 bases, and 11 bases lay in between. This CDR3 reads CASSYGRSGYEQYF. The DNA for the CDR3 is TGTGCCAGCAGTTACGGGCGGTCAGGCTACGAGCAGTACTTC.

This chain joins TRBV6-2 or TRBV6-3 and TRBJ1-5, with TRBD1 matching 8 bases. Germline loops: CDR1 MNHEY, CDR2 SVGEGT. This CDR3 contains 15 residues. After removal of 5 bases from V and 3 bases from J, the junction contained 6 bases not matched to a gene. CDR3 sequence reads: CASSPDRVANQPQHF. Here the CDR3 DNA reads TGTGCCAGCAGTCCGGACAGGGTTGCCAATCAGCCCCAGCATTTT.

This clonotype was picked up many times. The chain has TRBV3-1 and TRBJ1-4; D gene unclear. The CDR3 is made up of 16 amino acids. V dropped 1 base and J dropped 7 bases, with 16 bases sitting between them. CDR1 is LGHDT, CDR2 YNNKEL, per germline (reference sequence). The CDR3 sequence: CASSQAMTWLGEKLFF. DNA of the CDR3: TGTGCCAGCAGCCAAGCCATGACATGGCTCGGTGAAAAACTGTTTTTT.

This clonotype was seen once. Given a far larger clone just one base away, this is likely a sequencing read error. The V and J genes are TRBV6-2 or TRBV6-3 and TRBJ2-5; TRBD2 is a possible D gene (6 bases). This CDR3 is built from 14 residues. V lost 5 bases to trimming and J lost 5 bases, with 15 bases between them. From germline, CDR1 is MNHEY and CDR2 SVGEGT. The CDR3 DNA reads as TGTGCCAGCAGTGCGACTAGAGGAAGGGAGACCCAGTACTTC. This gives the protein CASSATRGRETQYF.

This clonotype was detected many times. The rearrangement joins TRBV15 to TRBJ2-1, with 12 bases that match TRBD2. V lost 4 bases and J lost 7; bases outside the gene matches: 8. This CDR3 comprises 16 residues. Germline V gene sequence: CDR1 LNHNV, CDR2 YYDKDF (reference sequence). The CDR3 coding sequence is TGTGCCACCAGCACAGACCTAGCGGGGGGGACGAATGAGCAGTTCTTC. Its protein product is CATSTDLAGGTNEQFF.